This TCR beta chain was recorded in a study of response to subunit inactivated influenza vaccine. One entry per CDR3 protein, called by TCRdb with MiXCR from the RT-PCR reads. This sample has about 190,000 distinct CDR3 sequences; about an eighth occur once, and the top ten carry roughly 24%. The CDR3 sequence is 15 residues long. V lost 8 bases, J lost 5 bases, and 18 bases lay in between. CDR1 is LNHNV, CDR2 YYDKDF, per germline (reference sequence). The TCR originated in a man aged 50 to 60 who received an inactivated influenza vaccine. Sequenced material: CD8+ T cells sorted from PBMCs, taken about 5 days after vaccination. This rearrangement joins TRBV15 to TRBJ2-2, with D perhaps TRBD2 (7 bases). CDR3 in amino acids: CATGRGALGTGELFF. The CDR3 DNA sequence: TGTGCCACCGGTCGGGGGGCGCTGGGGACCGGGGAGCTGTTTTTT.